This is a list of T cell receptor beta chains from one sample in a study of blood T cell repertoires in COVID-19. Repertoires were generated with immunoSEQ multiplex PCR, while TCRdb's copy carries only in-frame clones and drops some. The data contain around 130,000 clones, around 83% of them singletons. The material sequenced was peripheral blood. Receptors were obtained from a human donor in a cohort sampled during active COVID-19. Both conserved end residues are part of each CDR3. The D gene is left open where the match is weak. Clone size is not always given. Where it is, it says once, few, many or a class for expanded clones.

v_gene: TRBV5-4; d_gene: TRBD1; abundance: -; j_gene: TRBJ1-1; len: 15; CDR3aa: CASTKDVDRITEAFF; CDR3nt: TGTGCCAGCACCAAGGACGTGGACAGGATCACTGAAGCTTTCTTT
v_gene: TRBV9; d_gene: TRBD1; abundance: -; j_gene: TRBJ1-2; len: 14; CDR3aa: CASTARDSNYGYTF; CDR3nt: TGTGCCAGCACTGCCCGGGACAGCAACTATGGCTACACCTTC
v_gene: TRBV5-1; d_gene: -; abundance: -; j_gene: TRBJ1-1; len: 14; CDR3aa: CASRGRHRNTEAFF; CDR3nt: TGCGCCAGCAGAGGTCGACACCGGAACACTGAAGCTTTCTTT
v_gene: TRBV2; d_gene: TRBD1; abundance: -; j_gene: TRBJ2-1; len: 11; CDR3aa: CASILGQKQFF; CDR3nt: TGTGCCAGTATTCTGGGACAGAAGCAGTTCTTC
v_gene: TRBV9; d_gene: TRBD1; abundance: once; j_gene: TRBJ1-2; len: 15; CDR3aa: CASSATGTGGEGYTF; CDR3nt: TGTGCCAGCAGCGCGACCGGGACAGGGGGAGAGGGCTACACCTTC
v_gene: TRBV28; d_gene: -; abundance: few; j_gene: TRBJ1-2; len: 14; CDR3aa: CASSFSAEQGGYTF; CDR3nt: TGTGCCAGCAGTTTCAGTGCCGAGCAGGGCGGCTACACCTTC
v_gene: TRBV11-3; d_gene: TRBD1; abundance: -; j_gene: TRBJ2-2; len: 13; CDR3aa: CASSSQGAGELFF; CDR3nt: TGTGCCAGCAGCTCGCAGGGGGCCGGGGAGCTGTTTTTT
v_gene: TRBV6-5; d_gene: -; abundance: -; j_gene: TRBJ1-1; len: 13; CDR3aa: CASTGGVNTEAFF; CDR3nt: TGTGCCAGCACCGGGGGGGTGAACACTGAAGCTTTCTTT
v_gene: TRBV11-2; d_gene: -; abundance: few; j_gene: TRBJ2-3; len: 16; CDR3aa: CASSLGLGGFTDTQYF; CDR3nt: TGTGCCAGCAGCTTAGGACTAGGAGGGTTCACAGATACGCAGTATTTT
v_gene: TRBV7-8; d_gene: -; abundance: -; j_gene: TRBJ1-1; len: 15; CDR3aa: CASSLVARFNTEAFF; CDR3nt: TGTGCCAGCAGCTTAGTCGCCAGGTTCAACACTGAAGCTTTCTTT
v_gene: TRBV12-3/TRBV12-4; d_gene: -; abundance: -; j_gene: TRBJ2-2; len: 13; CDR3aa: CASRPPATGELFF; CDR3nt: TGTGCCAGCAGGCCACCAGCGACCGGGGAGCTGTTTTTT
v_gene: TRBV20-1; d_gene: TRBD2; abundance: -; j_gene: TRBJ2-3; len: 17; CDR3aa: CSASVPVAGTSTDTQYF; CDR3nt: TGCAGTGCTAGTGTCCCCGTAGCGGGGACTAGCACAGATACGCAGTATTTT
v_gene: TRBV7-8; d_gene: -; abundance: -; j_gene: TRBJ2-1; len: 15; CDR3aa: CASSLVLADYNEQFF; CDR3nt: TGTGCCAGCAGCTTAGTACTAGCAGACTACAATGAGCAGTTCTTC
v_gene: TRBV29-1; d_gene: TRBD1; abundance: once; j_gene: TRBJ1-1; len: 14; CDR3aa: CSAGQGDINTEAFF; CDR3nt: TGCAGCGCGGGACAGGGGGATATTAACACTGAAGCTTTCTTT